These 28 T cell receptor beta chains came from one sample sequenced in a study of cytomegalovirus exposure and HLA in healthy donors. The primer mix had 60 Vbeta and 13 Jbeta primers. Libraries were prepared by immunoSEQ multiplex PCR; TCRdb keeps only in-frame clonotypes and omits some of them. This repertoire includes 130,000 or so clones. Sequenced input: PBMCs. These TCRs come from a woman younger than 30 in good health and CMV-seronegative.

This chain connects TRBV7-2 to TRBJ2-5; 9 positions agree with TRBD1. CDR3 size: 15 residues. CDR1 and CDR2 (germline): SGHTA, FQGNSA. Unmatched junction bases numbered 0, after V lost 1 base and J lost 0 bases. The CDR3 nucleotides are TGTGCCAGCAGCTTAGGGGACAGGGACCAAGAGACCCAGTACTTC. Encoded protein: CASSLGDRDQETQYF. Together with reference TRBV7-2 and TRBJ2-5, the CDR3 gives the full variable domain: GAGVSQSPSNKVTEKGKDVELRCDPISGHTALYWYRQSLGQGLEFLIYFQGNSAPDKSGLPSDRFSAERTGGSVSTLTIQRTQQEDSAVYLCASSLGDRDQETQYFGPGTRLLVL.

The gene calls are TRBV9 and TRBJ2-1, with a weak D call TRBD1 (7 bases). V was clipped by 0 bases and J by 7 bases, with 17 bases between them. This CDR3 spans 16 amino acids. In germline, CDR1 is SGDLS, CDR2 YYNGEE. The CDR3 sequence is CASSVVRDGQDNEQFF. For the CDR3, the DNA is TGTGCCAGCAGCGTAGTGCGGGATGGACAGGATAATGAGCAGTTCTTC.

The chain combines TRBV4-2 with TRBJ2-2; TRBD1 is a possible D gene (5 bases). Trimming took 2 bases from V and 1 from J, leaving 8 bases between them. Looked up from germline, CDR1 is LGHNA and CDR2 is YNFKEQ. The CDR3 runs to 15 residues. The CDR3 sequence: CASSQRQGNTGELFF. The CDR3 DNA reads as TGTGCCAGCAGCCAACGGCAGGGGAACACCGGGGAGCTGTTTTTT.

V and J are TRBV5-1 and TRBJ2-3; 11 nucleotides match TRBD1. The CDR3 spans 15 residues. V lost 4 bases and J lost 2; bases outside the gene matches: 3. Looked up from germline, CDR1 is SGHRS and CDR2 is YFSETQ. This chain's CDR3 is CASSPGQGVTDTQYF. CDR3 coding DNA: TGCGCCAGCAGCCCGGGACAGGGGGTCACAGATACGCAGTATTTT.

The chain links TRBV18 to TRBJ2-3, with 12 bases that match TRBD2. CDR3 size: 16 residues. Germline trimming cut 0 bases from V and 8 bases from J; bases unmatched to any gene: 6. CDR1 and CDR2 from the germline V gene are KGHSH and LQKENI. CDR3 sequence: CASSPPVLAGGSTQYF. CDR3 nucleotides: TGTGCCAGCTCACCACCGGTCCTAGCGGGAGGGAGTACGCAGTATTTT.

V gene TRBV5-1 combines with J gene TRBJ1-1, with D possibly TRBD1 on 5 matching bases. This CDR3 contains 13 residues. The V gene lost 4 bases and the J gene lost 5 bases, with 12 bases spanning the gap. The germline gives CDR1 SGHRS, CDR2 YFSETQ. CDR3 in DNA: TGCGCCAGCAGCCTGGGACTGCGTACTGAAGCTTTCTTT. Translating it yields CASSLGLRTEAFF.

The gene calls are TRBV6-1 and TRBJ1-1, with unresolved D. Germline lookup yields CDR1 MNHNS and CDR2 SASEGT. The CDR3 length is 13 residues. Trimming cost V 3 bases and J 3 bases, with 8 bases left between them. CDR3 amino acids: CASSDTGYTEAFF. CDR3 in DNA: TGTGCCAGCAGTGATACGGGATACACTGAAGCTTTCTTT.

The V gene is TRBV19, the J gene TRBJ1-5; D remains unclear. The germline CDR1 and CDR2 sequences are LNHDA and SQIVND (reference sequence). CDR3 length: 14 amino acids. Trimming pared 6 bases from V and 3 bases from J, leaving 12 bases between. The CDR3 sequence: CASSLEGFNQPQHF. The CDR3 nucleotides are TGTGCCAGTAGCCTCGAGGGCTTCAATCAGCCCCAGCATTTT.

The chain employs TRBV7-9 and TRBJ2-5; possibly TRBD1 for D (6 bases). CDR3 length equals 16 residues. Trimming shortened V by 2 bases and J by 2 bases, and 15 bases separated the two germline ends. Germline V gene data show CDR1 as SEHNR and CDR2 as FQNEAQ (reference sequence). CDR3 in amino acids: CASSLTVWGPQETQYF. Here the CDR3 DNA reads TGTGCCAGCAGCTTAACAGTTTGGGGGCCTCAAGAGACCCAGTACTTC.

The V gene is TRBV6-1, the J gene TRBJ2-5; perhaps TRBD2 as D (6 bases). The end of the DNA fits TRBJ2-7 better, so the J call may be wrong. Germline values: CDR1 MNHNS, CDR2 SASEGT. The CDR3 has 14 residues. CDR3 sequence reads: CASSEGAGNYEQYF. CDR3 sequence (DNA): TGTGCCAGCAGTGAAGGGGCGGGGAACTACGAGCAGTACTTC.

V gene TRBV4-2 combines with J gene TRBJ2-5; TRBD2 matches at 9 bases. CDR3 length: 17 residues. The J segment lost 4 bases and the V segment lost 1 base, leaving 10 bases of the junction unmatched. The V gene's germline CDR1 is LGHNA and CDR2 YNFKEQ. The DNA for the CDR3 is TGTGCCAGCAGCCAAGCGACGGCGGGAGGGCCTGGAGAGACCCAGTACTTC. It is translated as CASSQATAGGPGETQYF.

This chain connects TRBV6-1 to TRBJ2-1; D unclear. The CDR3 is made up of 12 amino acids. Germline V gives CDR1 MNHNS, CDR2 SASEGT. V was clipped by 4 bases and J by 5 bases, with 6 bases between them. The DNA of the CDR3 is TGTGCCAGCAGTGGAGAGAACAATGAGCAGTTCTTC. Amino acid sequence: CASSGENNEQFF.

CDR3 nucleotides: TGTGCCAGCAGCGCACCGGGACAGGGGGCCGGGGAGCTGTTTTTT. This codes for CASSAPGQGAGELFF. J is TRBJ2-2 and V is TRBV2, with TRBD1 matching over 11 bases. The V gene's germline CDR1 is SNHLY and CDR2 FYNNEI. The CDR3 runs 15 residues. V lost 6 bases and J lost 6; bases outside the gene matches: 6.

This sequence joins TRBV6-1 and TRBJ2-1, with 8 nucleotides matching TRBD2. CDR1 is MNHNS, CDR2 SASEGT, per germline. The V and J ends lost 7 bases and 4 bases, in that order; junction bases with no gene match: 9. The CDR3 is made up of 15 amino acids. The CDR3 here is CASTLVAGGYNEQFF. CDR3 in DNA: TGTGCCAGCACCCTTGTGGCGGGGGGTTACAATGAGCAGTTCTTC.

The rearrangement uses TRBV7-2 and TRBJ2-4; 7 bases are a match to TRBD2. The CDR3 runs to 16 residues. From germline, CDR1 is SGHTA and CDR2 FQGNSA. V gave up 4 bases and J gave up 0 bases; unmatched junction bases: 6. CDR3 sequence (DNA): TGTGCCAGCAGCTCCAGACTAGCCAAAGCCAAAAACATTCAGTACTTC. As protein: CASSSRLAKAKNIQYF.

The chain recombines TRBV11-2 with TRBJ2-5; D is perhaps TRBD2 (6 bases). V was cut by 5 bases and J by 5 bases, with 24 bases left in between. Germline V gene lookup returns CDR1 SGHAT and CDR2 FQNNGV. The CDR3 extends over 17 amino acids. The CDR3 region has the DNA TGTGCCAGCAGCCATTTCTACGGGGGAGTCGTCGGCGAGACCCAGTACTTC. Translation: CASSHFYGGVVGETQYF.

The CDR3: CASSDSPGPGNTIYF. CDR3 in DNA: TGTGCCAGCAGCGATAGCCCAGGGCCTGGAAACACCATATATTTT. The chain combines TRBV2 with TRBJ1-3; weak D call: TRBD1 (5 bases). Looked up from germline, CDR1 is SNHLY and CDR2 is FYNNEI. Trimming removed 6 bases at V and 2 bases at J, with 14 bases between. CDR3 size: 15 residues.

The chain links TRBV2 to TRBJ1-1; tentatively, D is TRBD1 (5 bases). Germline assignment: CDR1 SNHLY and CDR2 FYNNEI. V was pared by 1 base and J by 3 bases, with 6 bases between. The CDR3 totals 13 residues. Here the CDR3 reads CASSEGGHTEAFF. The CDR3 DNA is TGTGCCAGCAGTGAAGGGGGCCACACTGAAGCTTTCTTT.

This rearrangement joins TRBV6-5 to TRBJ1-1; D is possibly TRBD1 (6 bases). The CDR3 spans 13 residues. Germline CDR1 and CDR2: MNHEY and SVGAGI. V was shortened by 6 bases and J by 4 bases, with 12 bases between the two germline ends. The CDR3 loop is CASRPYRATEAFF. The CDR3 nucleotides read TGTGCCAGCAGGCCTTACAGGGCCACTGAAGCTTTCTTT.

The genes are TRBV11-2 and TRBJ2-6; 7 bases agree with TRBD1. J was trimmed by 0 bases and V by 2 bases; bases with no gene match: 4. The CDR3 contains 17 residues. The V gene's germline CDR1 is SGHAT and CDR2 FQNNGV. Here the CDR3 reads CASSLTGESSGANVLTF. The CDR3 region has the DNA TGTGCCAGCAGCTTAACAGGGGAAAGCTCTGGGGCCAACGTCCTGACTTTC.

V is TRBV29-1 and J is TRBJ2-1; D may be TRBD2 (6 bases). Germline V gene data show CDR1 as SQVTM and CDR2 as ANQGSEA. V gave up 4 bases and J gave up 4 bases, with 17 bases separating them. This CDR3 is built from 15 residues. The CDR3 bases are TGCAGCGTTGCCTTGCGGGACCTACCGTACAATGAGCAGTTCTTC. Translated, it gives CSVALRDLPYNEQFF.

The chain couples TRBV30 to TRBJ2-1, with 11 bases identical to TRBD2. The CDR3 extends over 14 amino acids. Germline values: CDR1 GTSNPN, CDR2 SVGIG (reference sequence). Trimming cost V 5 bases and J 8 bases; bases outside gene matches: 8. CDR3 loop: CAWGLAGGLDEQFF. The CDR3 nucleotides read TGTGCCTGGGGGCTAGCGGGAGGATTGGATGAGCAGTTCTTC.

The rearrangement uses TRBV29-1 and TRBJ2-5; D possibly corresponds to TRBD1 (6 bases). The germline CDR1 and CDR2 sequences are SQVTM and ANQGSEA. V gave up 2 bases and J gave up 4 bases, with 17 bases separating them. CDR3 size: 15 residues. CDR3: CSVESPAGAGETQYF. CDR3 DNA sequence: TGCAGCGTTGAATCCCCGGCAGGGGCAGGAGAGACCCAGTACTTC. Together with reference TRBV29-1 and TRBJ2-5, the CDR3 gives the full variable domain: SAVISQKPSRDICQRGTSLTIQCQVDSQVTMMFWYRQQPGQSLTLIATANQGSEATYESGFVIDKFPISRPNLTFSTLTVSNMSPEDSSIYLCSVESPAGAGETQYFGPGTRLLVL.

J is TRBJ1-2 and V is TRBV7-2; a weak D match, TRBD1 (6 bases). The ends were cut back, 3 bases at V and 2 bases at J, with 10 bases in the middle. The CDR3 sequence is 14 residues long. The V gene's germline CDR1 is SGHTA and CDR2 FQGNSA. The CDR3 spells CASSFQTGNYGYTF. As DNA, the CDR3 is TGTGCCAGCAGCTTCCAAACAGGGAACTATGGCTACACCTTC.

The CDR3 sequence is CASSAAGGGYTF. CDR3 bases: TGTGCCAGCAGTGCGGCAGGGGGTGGCTACACCTTC. The chain is built from TRBV6-4 and TRBJ1-2; 7 bases are shared with TRBD1. V was clipped by 4 bases and J by 7 bases; unmatched bases: 3. CDR1 and CDR2 from the germline V gene are MRHNA and SNTAGT. This CDR3 has 12 residues.

This sequence joins TRBV19 and TRBJ2-1; 7 bases are a match to TRBD2. With 9 bases clipped from V and 2 bases from J, the junction kept 7 bases outside the gene matches. Germline CDR1 and CDR2: LNHDA and SQIVND (reference sequence). The CDR3 runs to 14 residues. CDR3 in amino acids: CASKASGPYNEQFF. In DNA, the CDR3 is TGTGCCAGCAAAGCTAGCGGCCCCTACAATGAGCAGTTCTTC.

The chain uses TRBV7-8 and TRBJ2-1; a weak D match, TRBD2 (6 bases). The V end was cut by 5 bases, the J end by 8 bases, with 13 bases between. Germline V lookup: CDR1 SGHVS, CDR2 FQNEAQ. There are 13 residues in the CDR3. CDR3: CASSRRGKDEQFF. The CDR3 DNA sequence: TGTGCCAGCAGCCGACGGGGGAAGGATGAGCAGTTCTTC. Based on the CDR3 plus reference TRBV7-8 and TRBJ2-1, the full variable domain is GAGVSQSPRYKVAKRGQDVALRCDPISGHVSLFWYQQALGQGPEFLTYFQNEAQLDKSGLPSDRFFAERPEGSVSTLKIQRTQQEDSAVYLCASSRRGKDEQFFGPGTRLTVL.

The CDR3 loop reads CASRGGRNNYGYTF. The CDR3 DNA is TGTGCCAGCCGAGGAGGACGAAACAACTATGGCTACACCTTC. The chain has TRBV5-6 and TRBJ1-2; D is uncertain. The germline gives CDR1 SGHDT, CDR2 YYEEEE. CDR3 length: 14 residues. V was clipped by 7 bases and J by 2 bases, with 15 bases between them.